This passage covers 20 T cell receptor beta chains from one sample sequenced in a study of T cell responses to AZD1222 COVID-19 vaccine. Using immunoSEQ multiplex PCR, the repertoire was profiled, and TCRdb retains in-frame clones only, with some absent. The data show more than 70,000 clones, around 90% seen once. The sequencing used peripheral blood, collected 28 days after the second AZD1222 dose. The source of these receptors is an adult who received the AZD1222 COVID-19 vaccine.

The chain carries TRBV19 and TRBJ1-5; D remains unclear. Germline loops: CDR1 LNHDA, CDR2 SQIVND (reference sequence). The CDR3 covers 14 residues. The V gene lost 6 bases and the J gene lost 5 bases, with 14 bases spanning the gap. CDR3 sequence (DNA): TGTGCCAGTAGAAGCGGGGATTATGATCAGCCCCAGCATTTT. It is translated as CASRSGDYDQPQHF.

V usage is TRBV18 and J usage is TRBJ1-5; D perhaps matches TRBD1 (6 bases). Deletions cut 6 bases from V and 5 bases from J, with 11 bases between. The CDR3 loop spans 13 amino acids. In germline, CDR1 is KGHSH, CDR2 LQKENI. The CDR3: CASSQGTDQPQHF. The CDR3 bases are TGTGCCAGCTCCCAGGGGACCGATCAGCCCCAGCATTTT.

This clone appeared a few times. The genes are TRBV7-2 and TRBJ2-3; D is perhaps TRBD1 or TRBD2 (6 bases each). The V gene's germline CDR1 is SGHTA and CDR2 FQGNSA. Trimming took off 4 bases at V and 5 bases at J, with 16 bases between the two ends. This CDR3 contains 15 residues. The CDR3 DNA is TGTGCCAGCAGCTGGTTGAGGGGGGCAGGAGATACGCAGTATTTT. It is translated as CASSWLRGAGDTQYF.

The V gene is TRBV29-1, the J gene TRBJ2-1; 9 bases map to TRBD2. The V segment lost 6 bases and the J segment 7 bases; nucleotides outside the gene matches: 13. This CDR3 region has 15 residues. Germline CDR1 reads SQVTM; CDR2 reads ANQGSEA. CDR3: CSVWQASGADNEQFF. In DNA, the CDR3 is TGCAGCGTCTGGCAGGCTAGCGGGGCAGATAATGAGCAGTTCTTC.

This rearrangement joins TRBV29-1 to TRBJ1-1; D gene ambiguous. This CDR3 is built from 12 residues. CDR1 and CDR2 (germline): SQVTM, ANQGSEA. V lost 4 bases to trimming and J lost 0 bases, with 6 bases between them. The CDR3 DNA reads TGCAGCGTTGGCCAGTTGAACACTGAAGCTTTCTTT. Translation gives CSVGQLNTEAFF.

The chain is built from TRBV11-3 and TRBJ2-1, with D possibly matching TRBD2 (6 bases). V was trimmed by 5 bases and J by 5 bases, leaving 16 bases between them. This CDR3 is 15 amino acids long. CDR1 and CDR2 (germline): SGHNT, YENEEA. CDR3 DNA: TGTGCCAGCAGCATCTTAGCGGCGCCAAACAATGAGCAGTTCTTC. Translated: CASSILAAPNNEQFF.

The gene calls are TRBV2 and TRBJ2-7; 7 bases align to TRBD1. Germline CDR1 reads SNHLY; CDR2 reads FYNNEI. The V and J ends lost 8 bases and 6 bases, in that order; junction bases with no gene match: 10. CDR3 length: 13 residues. CDR3 bases: TGTGCCAGCGAGGGGGCAGGGAAAATCGAGCAGTACTTC. This codes for CASEGAGKIEQYF.

Here the CDR3 reads CASSQVNADTQYF. CDR3 DNA: TGTGCCAGCAGCCAAGTTAACGCAGATACGCAGTATTTT. This sequence joins TRBV3-1 (or the pseudogene TRBV3-2) and TRBJ2-3, with D uncertain. This CDR3 is 13 amino acids long. CDR1 LGHDT and CDR2 YNNKEL come from the germline V gene (reference sequence). V lost 1 base to trimming and J lost 4 bases, with 6 bases between them.

CDR3 DNA: TGTGCCAATGACGGCAGGGGGCCCGGGGAGCTGTTTTTT. It encodes CANDGRGPGELFF. The rearrangement uses TRBV2 and TRBJ2-2; TRBD1 matches at 8 bases. The CDR3 totals 13 residues. Trimming took 10 bases from V and 6 from J; bases not matched to a gene: 7. CDR1 and CDR2 (germline): SNHLY, FYNNEI.

In DNA, the CDR3 is TGCGCCAGCAGCCAAGGAGGGACGGGGGTTGGGGAGCAGTACTTC. Translation: CASSQGGTGVGEQYF. The chain couples TRBV4-1 to TRBJ2-7, with D tentatively TRBD2 (6 bases). The V end was cut by 1 base, the J end by 7 bases, with 17 bases between. CDR3 length: 15 amino acids. In germline, CDR1 is MGHRA, CDR2 YSYEKL.

This clone was observed a few times. This chain connects TRBV5-6 to TRBJ2-7, with D possibly TRBD2 on 5 matching bases. The V gene's germline CDR1 is SGHDT and CDR2 YYEEEE. Deletions cut 2 bases from V and 0 bases from J, with 18 bases between. The CDR3 is made up of 17 amino acids. CDR3 sequence: CASSFSVSGLSSYEQYF. CDR3 nucleotides: TGTGCCAGCAGCTTTTCGGTCAGCGGTCTTAGCTCCTACGAGCAGTACTTC.

The chain combines TRBV19 with TRBJ1-5; possibly TRBD1 for D (6 bases). V gave up 3 bases and J gave up 2 bases, with 8 bases separating them. This CDR3 has 14 amino acids. Germline CDR1 is LNHDA and CDR2 is SQIVND (reference sequence). CDR3 sequence (DNA): TGTGCCAGTAGTATTAACAGGGGCAATCAGCCCCAGCATTTT. Translated, it gives CASSINRGNQPQHF. Full variable domain (outside the CDR3, taken from reference TRBV19 and TRBJ1-5): DGGITQSPKYLFRKEGQNVTLSCEQNLNHDAMYWYRQDPGQGLRLIYYSQIVNDFQKGDIAEGYSVSREKKESFPLTVTSAQKNPTAFYLCASSINRGNQPQHFGDGTRLSIL.

This chain joins TRBV11-1 and TRBJ1-5; D gene ambiguous. Trimming cost V 1 base and J 4 bases, with 5 bases left between them. In germline, CDR1 is SGHAT, CDR2 FQDESV (reference sequence). The CDR3 runs to 13 residues. Written as DNA, the CDR3 is TGTGCCAGCAGCTTAGATATGAATCAGCCCCAGCATTTT. Amino acids: CASSLDMNQPQHF.

The rearrangement joins TRBV19 to TRBJ2-2; maybe TRBD1 (6 bases). Per germline, CDR1 LNHDA and CDR2 SQIVND (reference sequence). CDR3 length: 15 residues. Trimming cost V 7 bases and J 7 bases, with 19 bases left between them. The CDR3 sequence is CASKPGTGRIGELFF. The CDR3 DNA is TGTGCCAGTAAACCGGGTACAGGGCGAATCGGGGAGCTGTTTTTT.

The gene calls are TRBV28 and TRBJ1-2; D call uncertain. The CDR3 consists of 12 residues. V lost 6 bases and J lost 0, with 5 bases in between. Germline V gene lookup returns CDR1 MDHEN and CDR2 SYDVKM. CDR3 in amino acids: CASSPTNYGYTF. CDR3 bases: TGTGCCAGCAGCCCAACTAACTATGGCTACACCTTC.

The chain recombines TRBV20-1 with TRBJ1-2; D is possibly TRBD1 (5 bases). Germline V gene lookup returns CDR1 DFQATT and CDR2 SNEGSKA (reference sequence). The CDR3 is 10 amino acids. With 3 bases removed from V and 8 bases from J, the gap between germline ends came to 7 bases. The DNA of the CDR3 is TGCAGTGCTAGCAGGGAGGGCTACACCTTC. Its translation: CSASREGYTF.

The CDR3 region is CSVQRDRTTGELFF. In nucleotides, the CDR3 is TGCAGCGTTCAACGGGACCGAACAACCGGGGAGCTGTTTTTT. This chain uses TRBV29-1 with TRBJ2-2, with D possibly being TRBD1 or TRBD2 (5 bases each). V gave up 5 bases and J gave up 5 bases, with 15 bases separating them. This CDR3 spans 14 amino acids. The germline V gene has CDR1 SQVTM and CDR2 ANQGSEA.

The V call is TRBV5-5, the J call TRBJ1-2; TRBD1 might be the D (6 bases). Germline V lookup: CDR1 SGHKS, CDR2 YYEKEE (reference sequence). The germline V and J ends were trimmed by 4 bases and 1 base, with 8 bases remaining between them. The CDR3 runs to 13 residues. The CDR3 DNA sequence: TGTGCCAGCAGCCCGGACAGTAACTATGGCTACACCTTC. It codes for CASSPDSNYGYTF.

The J gene is TRBJ2-2, the V gene TRBV5-1; D gene ambiguous. Germline V gene lookup returns CDR1 SGHRS and CDR2 YFSETQ. Trimming shortened V by 6 bases and J by 0 bases, and 12 bases separated the two germline ends. This CDR3 has 15 residues. This CDR3 reads CASIPGQTNTGELFF. The CDR3 DNA reads as TGCGCCAGCATCCCCGGGCAGACGAACACCGGGGAGCTGTTTTTT. The variable domain in full, completed from reference TRBV5-1 and TRBJ2-2, reads KAGVTQTPRYLIKTRGQQVTLSCSPISGHRSVSWYQQTPGQGLQFLFEYFSETQRNKGNFPGRFSGRQFSNSRSEMNVSTLELGDSALYLCASIPGQTNTGELFFGEGSRLTVL.

CDR3 sequence (DNA): TGTGCCAGCAGCTTTACTAGCGGGGTAGATACGCAGTATTTT. This translates into CASSFTSGVDTQYF. This rearrangement joins TRBV7-2 to TRBJ2-3, with 10 positions matching TRBD2. From germline, CDR1 is SGHTA and CDR2 FQGNSA. The CDR3 is 14 amino acids. The ends lost 3 bases at V and 5 bases at J; junction bases unmatched: 2. The full variable domain, in which reference TRBV7-2 and TRBJ2-3 provide the parts outside the CDR3, is GAGVSQSPSNKVTEKGKDVELRCDPISGHTALYWYRQSLGQGLEFLIYFQGNSAPDKSGLPSDRFSAERTGGSVSTLTIQRTQQEDSAVYLCASSFTSGVDTQYFGPGTRLTVL.